These 24 T cell receptor beta chains share one sample of origin, sequenced in a study of cytomegalovirus exposure and HLA in healthy donors. Libraries were prepared by immunoSEQ multiplex PCR; TCRdb keeps only in-frame clonotypes and omits some of them. In the table there are under 75,000 clones, approximately 97% of which are singletons. The sample comprised PBMCs. The receptors were sampled from a woman aged 18-29 years in good health and CMV-seropositive.

The chain employs TRBV6-5 and TRBJ2-7; D may be TRBD2 (6 bases). Germline-derived CDR1 and CDR2 are MNHEY and SVGAGI. CDR3 length: 11 residues. Trimming removed 6 bases from V and 6 bases from J, with 9 bases in between. CDR3 nucleotides: TGTGCCAGCAGGGGGGGTGGCGAGCAGTACTTC. It codes for CASRGGGEQYF.

This chain joins TRBV9 and TRBJ2-7; D is unclear. V was cut by 2 bases and J by 0 bases, with 12 bases left in between. This CDR3 has 15 amino acids. The germline CDR1 and CDR2 sequences are SGDLS and YYNGEE. The CDR3 is CASSVSGQHSYEQYF. The CDR3 DNA follows: TGTGCCAGCAGCGTCTCTGGGCAGCACTCCTACGAGCAGTACTTC.

This clone has a handful of counts. The chain joins TRBV27 to TRBJ1-1; possibly TRBD1 for D (6 bases). The CDR3 runs 15 residues. Trimming cost V 2 bases and J 0 bases, with 10 bases left between them. CDR1 is MNHEY, CDR2 SMNVEV, per germline (reference sequence). The CDR3: CASSLLGQLNTEAFF. The CDR3 region has the DNA TGTGCCAGCAGTTTACTAGGACAGCTGAACACTGAAGCTTTCTTT.

This rearrangement joins TRBV6-1 to TRBJ2-5; 9 positions match TRBD1. Germline CDR1 MNHNS, CDR2 SASEGT. J gave up 5 bases and V 6 bases, and 10 bases lay outside the gene matches. The CDR3 runs 15 residues. CDR3 loop: CASRPTQGAHETQYF. The CDR3 DNA follows: TGTGCCAGCAGGCCTACACAGGGGGCGCATGAGACCCAGTACTTC.

The chain has TRBV7-9 and TRBJ1-2; 7 nucleotides match TRBD1. This CDR3 spans 14 amino acids. CDR1 is SEHNR and CDR2 is FQNEAQ in the germline V gene (reference sequence). The J segment lost 4 bases and the V segment lost 5 bases, leaving 7 bases of the junction unmatched. The CDR3 region has the DNA TGTGCCAGCAGCCGGACAGGAGATGCCTATGGCTACACCTTC. Translating gives CASSRTGDAYGYTF. The entire variable domain, with the rest obtained from reference TRBV7-9 and TRBJ1-2, is as follows: DTGVSQNPRHKITKRGQNVTFRCDPISEHNRLYWYRQTLGQGPEFLTYFQNEAQLEKSRLLSDRFSAERPKGSFSTLEIQRTEQGDSAMYLCASSRTGDAYGYTFGSGTRLTVV.

This CDR3 reads CASSLRGQGPGYTF. CDR3 nucleotides: TGTGCCAGCAGCTTAAGGGGACAGGGTCCTGGCTACACCTTC. The chain combines TRBV11-2 with TRBJ1-2, with 9 bases matching TRBD1. Germline V gene lookup returns CDR1 SGHAT and CDR2 FQNNGV. After removal of 2 bases from V and 7 bases from J, the junction contained 5 bases not matched to a gene. The CDR3 length is 14 residues.

V is TRBV19 and J is TRBJ2-2; no definite D call. Deletions cut 7 bases from V and 10 bases from J, with 16 bases between. Per germline, CDR1 LNHDA and CDR2 SQIVND (reference sequence). This CDR3 has 13 residues. The CDR3 sequence is CASMSIGIPELFF. The DNA for the CDR3 is TGTGCCAGTATGTCGATCGGTATCCCGGAGCTGTTTTTT.

The table lists this clone with a count of one. V and J are TRBV10-3 and TRBJ1-1; weak D call: TRBD1 (6 bases). CDR3 length: 13 amino acids. Germline-derived CDR1 and CDR2 are ENHRY and SYGVKD. The ends were cut back, 5 bases at V and 4 bases at J, with 11 bases in the middle. This CDR3 is CAISLEGGTEAFF. The CDR3, as DNA: TGTGCCATCAGTCTGGAAGGGGGCACTGAAGCTTTCTTT.

The J gene is TRBJ1-5, the V gene TRBV15; D might be TRBD1 (6 bases). CDR1 and CDR2 from the germline V gene are LNHNV and YYDKDF (reference sequence). This CDR3 contains 15 residues. Between the trimmed V and J ends, which lost 0 bases and 7 bases, there was a span of 13 bases. CDR3: CATSRDPGAGQPQHF. For the CDR3, the DNA is TGTGCCACCAGCAGAGACCCAGGGGCCGGGCAGCCCCAGCATTTT.

The J gene is TRBJ2-7, the V gene TRBV4-1; 10 bases fit TRBD2. Per the germline V gene, CDR1 is MGHRA and CDR2 is YSYEKL. Trimming took 3 bases from V and 5 from J; bases not matched to a gene: 19. This CDR3 comprises 19 residues. CDR3 protein: CASSHLGLAEEGTLNEQYF. In DNA, the CDR3 is TGCGCCAGCAGCCACCTCGGACTAGCGGAGGAGGGGACCCTAAACGAGCAGTACTTC.

The gene calls are TRBV28 and TRBJ2-7, with 7 bases fitting TRBD2. Germline loops: CDR1 MDHEN, CDR2 SYDVKM. This CDR3 has 15 amino acids. With V trimmed by 6 bases and J by 0 bases, 8 bases remained unmatched. The CDR3 loop is CASSRSGWSSYEQYF. For the CDR3, the DNA is TGTGCCAGCAGCCGTAGCGGGTGGAGCTCCTACGAGCAGTACTTC.

The chain couples TRBV30 to TRBJ1-3, with 8 bases lining up with TRBD1. V lost 2 bases and J lost 0; bases outside the gene matches: 3. CDR3 length equals 15 residues. From germline, CDR1 is GTSNPN and CDR2 SVGIG (reference sequence). The CDR3 DNA reads TGTGCCTGGAGTCGACAGGGGCCCTCTGGAAACACCATATATTTT. This translates into CAWSRQGPSGNTIYF.

The chain couples TRBV5-1 to TRBJ2-3, with no clear D. Between the trimmed V and J ends, which lost 0 bases and 2 bases, there was a span of 4 bases. The CDR3 length is 13 residues. Germline values: CDR1 SGHRS, CDR2 YFSETQ. CDR3 in amino acids: CASSLDITDTQYF. Written as DNA, the CDR3 is TGCGCCAGCAGCTTGGACATCACAGATACGCAGTATTTT.

The rearrangement uses TRBV2 and TRBJ1-4, with a tentative D call TRBD1 (6 bases). CDR1 is SNHLY, CDR2 FYNNEI, per germline. V lost 3 bases, J lost 1 base, and 9 bases lay in between. The CDR3 runs to 15 residues. The CDR3 protein is CASSDQGITNEKLFF. For the CDR3, the DNA is TGTGCCAGCAGTGACCAGGGGATAACTAATGAAAAACTGTTTTTT.

V and J are TRBV29-1 and TRBJ1-4; perhaps TRBD1 as D (5 bases). Per germline, CDR1 SQVTM and CDR2 ANQGSEA. V dropped 5 bases and J dropped 5 bases, with 12 bases sitting between them. The CDR3 covers 13 residues. CDR3 sequence: CSVLLGLNEKLFF. The CDR3 nucleotides read TGCAGCGTTCTACTGGGACTGAATGAAAAACTGTTTTTT.

The chain uses TRBV6-1 and TRBJ1-3; weak D call: TRBD1 (5 bases). This CDR3 is built from 14 residues. Germline V gene lookup returns CDR1 MNHNS and CDR2 SASEGT. V shed 3 bases and J shed 3 bases, with 9 bases lying between them. The CDR3 spells CASSERDYGNTIYF. CDR3 in DNA: TGTGCCAGCAGTGAGAGGGACTATGGAAACACCATATATTTT.

The rearrangement uses TRBV11-3 and TRBJ2-4; 7 bases map to TRBD2. Germline CDR1 SGHNT, CDR2 YENEEA. This CDR3 has 15 amino acids. Trimming took 0 bases from V and 7 from J; bases not matched to a gene: 6. CDR3 sequence (DNA): TGTGCCAGCAGCTTAGATCGGGGGGAGGAGAACATTCAGTACTTC. It encodes CASSLDRGEENIQYF.

The rearrangement uses TRBV4-2 and TRBJ2-3; 10 positions match TRBD2. The CDR3 length is 19 residues. Per germline, CDR1 LGHNA and CDR2 YNFKEQ. The V segment lost 0 bases and the J segment 2 bases; nucleotides outside the gene matches: 11. The CDR3 region has the DNA TGTGCCAGCAGCCAAGATGAGGTGCGCCTAGCGGGAGCCACAGATACGCAGTATTTT. Protein product: CASSQDEVRLAGATDTQYF.

V and J are TRBV5-1 and TRBJ2-3, with D perhaps TRBD1 (6 bases). Germline values: CDR1 SGHRS, CDR2 YFSETQ. V dropped 6 bases and J dropped 3 bases, with 14 bases sitting between them. The CDR3 loop spans 14 amino acids. CDR3 region: CASNLRGLTDTQYF. The DNA of the CDR3 is TGCGCCAGCAATCTCAGGGGCTTGACAGATACGCAGTATTTT.

The chain combines TRBV2 with TRBJ2-7; tentative D call: TRBD1 (5 bases). Germline V gene data show CDR1 as SNHLY and CDR2 as FYNNEI. This CDR3 spans 14 amino acids. V shed 4 bases and J shed 3 bases, with 13 bases lying between them. CDR3 sequence reads: CASSADLRVYEQYF. CDR3 nucleotide sequence: TGTGCCAGCAGTGCGGATCTCAGGGTCTACGAGCAGTACTTC.

This clone was detected once. The rearrangement links TRBV5-4 to TRBJ2-1; TRBD1 aligns across 9 bases. Unmatched junction bases numbered 3, after V lost 0 bases and J lost 5 bases. Per the germline V gene, CDR1 is SGHNT and CDR2 is YYREEE (reference sequence). The CDR3 loop spans 15 amino acids. Written as DNA, the CDR3 is TGTGCCAGCAGCTTGGTCGGGACAGGGAACAATGAGCAGTTCTTC. Protein: CASSLVGTGNNEQFF.

The chain has TRBV9 and TRBJ2-7, with TRBD2 as a possible D gene (6 bases). CDR3 length: 15 residues. From germline, CDR1 is SGDLS and CDR2 YYNGEE. V gave up 3 bases and J gave up 3 bases, with 16 bases separating them. CDR3 in DNA: TGTGCCAGCAGCGCGGGGAGTGGCGGGGTCTACGAGCAGTACTTC. Translated, it gives CASSAGSGGVYEQYF.

This chain links TRBV18 with TRBJ1-2, with D possibly matching TRBD1 (5 bases). The CDR3 contains 13 residues. The V end lost 3 bases, the J end lost 5 bases, and 10 bases lay between the germline ends. The germline CDR1 and CDR2 sequences are KGHSH and LQKENI. The CDR3 DNA reads as TGTGCCAGCTCACCCGACAGTGAGTATGGCTACACCTTC. This gives the protein CASSPDSEYGYTF.

The gene calls are TRBV11-2 and TRBJ1-4; D is unresolved. V was pared by 1 base and J by 4 bases, with 13 bases between. The CDR3 has 16 amino acids. Germline values: CDR1 SGHAT, CDR2 FQNNGV. The CDR3, as DNA: TGTGCCAGCAGCTTAGGGCTAGGAGGGATTAATGAAAAACTGTTTTTT. Translation gives CASSLGLGGINEKLFF.